This TCR beta chain was sequenced in a study of blood T cell repertoires in COVID-19. For the study at large: Samples came from the United States, Italy and Spain, spanning acute and convalescent COVID-19. In each case, the material was cDNA or gDNA derived from T cells, B-cell-depleted T cells, or PBMCs.

V lost 1 base and J 8 bases, leaving 12 bases between the germline ends. CDR3 length equals 13 residues. Germline assignment: CDR1 GTSNPN and CDR2 SVGIG (reference sequence). The sample holds one count of this clone. In the source study's methods: By means of reference gene primer amplification, nucleated cell counts were estimated. TCRdb's table, derived via immunoSEQ multiplex PCR, lists solely in-frame clones and lacks some. V, J and clone size were drawn from that table, and D and trimming were deduced from the DNA. The data hold some 60,000 clones, with more than 75% observed a single time. Specimen: peripheral blood. The TCR originated in a man aged 55 to 70 with acute or convalescent COVID-19. This chain joins TRBV30 and TRBJ1-3; D ambiguous. CDR3 nucleotide sequence: TGTGCCTGGAGTGCAACAGAACCTTACACCATATATTTT. Amino acids: CAWSATEPYTIYF.